This TCR beta chain was profiled in a study of T cell responses to AZD1222 COVID-19 vaccine. Overall study: Pooled together were second doses at about 4 or about 12 weeks.

The CDR3 sequence is 15 residues long. Germline V gene lookup returns CDR1 MRHNA and CDR2 SNTAGT. V gave up 0 bases and J gave up 1 base, with 9 bases separating them. Repertoires were generated with immunoSEQ multiplex PCR, while TCRdb's copy carries only in-frame clones and drops some. The sample has about 160,000 clones; approximately 91% are singletons. In this sample, this clone turned up a few times. Its specificity is unknown. Study findings and constraints: Possibly, clonal diversity was underestimated; donors were largely white British and included more females. After the peak T cell response, and only then, were repertoires sampled.

This receptor was identified in an adult in good health. This chain links TRBV6-4 with TRBJ1-1; no firm D call. Sequences were derived from peripheral blood, sampled on day 0 of AZD1222 vaccination. The CDR3 here is CASSDSGQANTEAFF. CDR3 DNA sequence: TGTGCCAGCAGTGACTCGGGCCAGGCGAACACTGAAGCTTTCTTT.